Following are 27 T cell receptor beta chains from one sample sequenced in a study of blood T cell repertoires in COVID-19. Assay: immunoSEQ multiplex PCR; the TCRdb copy retains only in-frame clones and omits some. The sample includes about 140,000 clones, 70% to 90% seen only once; the top ten take about 1.7%. Sequenced: peripheral blood. These receptors all come from a man between 65 and 85 years old with acute or convalescent COVID-19.

This chain uses TRBV29-1 with TRBJ2-5; weak D call: TRBD1 (6 bases). With 2 bases removed from V and 1 base from J, the gap between germline ends came to 8 bases. There are 13 residues in the CDR3. Germline V gene lookup returns CDR1 SQVTM and CDR2 ANQGSEA. CDR3 sequence reads: CSVERGGQETQYF. The DNA of the CDR3 is TGCAGCGTTGAAAGAGGGGGCCAAGAGACCCAGTACTTC. Based on the CDR3 plus reference TRBV29-1 and TRBJ2-5, the full variable domain is SAVISQKPSRDICQRGTSLTIQCQVDSQVTMMFWYRQQPGQSLTLIATANQGSEATYESGFVIDKFPISRPNLTFSTLTVSNMSPEDSSIYLCSVERGGQETQYFGPGTRLLVL.

This clone was seen only once. The chain has TRBV6-6 and TRBJ2-3; TRBD1 aligns across 8 bases. The CDR3 runs to 15 residues. The germline V gene has CDR1 MNHNY and CDR2 SVGAGI (reference sequence). Losses at the gene ends were 6 bases for V and 4 bases for J; bases not matched to a gene: 9. The chain's CDR3 is CASSSVGQGSDTQYF. The CDR3 bases are TGTGCCAGCAGCTCCGTCGGACAGGGCTCAGATACGCAGTATTTT.

V and J are TRBV19 and TRBJ2-7, with 7 bases fitting TRBD1. The CDR3 totals 14 residues. Germline V gene sequence: CDR1 LNHDA, CDR2 SQIVND (reference sequence). V shed 6 bases and J 1 base; nucleotides not matched to a gene: 6. The DNA of the CDR3 is TGTGCCAGTAGGCCGACAGGGTCTTCCTACGAGCAGTACTTC. Translated: CASRPTGSSYEQYF.

This chain joins TRBV12-3 or TRBV12-4 and TRBJ2-7; D is ambiguous. This CDR3 has 13 residues. V lost 1 base and J lost 4, with 8 bases in between. The CDR3 sequence: CASSLVEFYEQYF. CDR3 bases: TGTGCCAGCAGTTTAGTTGAGTTTTACGAGCAGTACTTC.

This clone was counted a single time. The genes are TRBV10-1 and TRBJ1-1; D unclear. The germline V and J ends were trimmed by 3 bases and 3 bases, with 8 bases remaining between them. CDR3 size: 13 residues. In germline, CDR1 is WNHNN, CDR2 SYGVQD (reference sequence). The CDR3 here is CASSEVRDTEAFF. As DNA, the CDR3 is TGCGCCAGCAGTGAAGTTCGGGACACTGAAGCTTTCTTT.

This clone was detected a few times. The DNA of the CDR3 is TGTGCCAGCAGGGGGCCCAATCAGCCCCAGCATTTT. Translating gives CASRGPNQPQHF. The rearrangement uses TRBV28 and TRBJ1-5; TRBD1 might be the D (5 bases). CDR1 MDHEN and CDR2 SYDVKM come from the germline V gene. This CDR3 is 12 amino acids long. Between the trimmed V and J ends, which lost 6 bases and 3 bases, there was a span of 6 bases. The variable domain in full, with the rest retrieved from reference TRBV28 and TRBJ1-5, is DVKVTQSSRYLVKRTGEKVFLECVQDMDHENMFWYRQDPGLGLRLIYFSYDVKMKEKGDIPEGYSVSREKKERFSLILESASTNQTSMYLCASRGPNQPQHFGDGTRLSIL.

The V gene is TRBV7-9, the J gene TRBJ2-7; TRBD2 is a possible D gene (6 bases). Trimming took off 5 bases at V and 5 bases at J, with 13 bases between the two ends. Germline lookup yields CDR1 SEHNR and CDR2 FQNEAQ (reference sequence). The CDR3 totals 13 residues. This chain's CDR3 is CASSPGLANEQYF. DNA of the CDR3: TGTGCCAGCAGCCCGGGACTTGCTAACGAGCAGTACTTC.

V is TRBV2 and J is TRBJ1-1, with 11 bases lining up with TRBD1. The CDR3 is made up of 14 amino acids. V shed 7 bases, J shed 3 bases, and the junction held 4 bases outside the gene matches. The germline V gene encodes CDR1 SNHLY and CDR2 FYNNEI. The CDR3 coding sequence is TGTGCCAGCACCCGGACAGGGGGCCACACTGAAGCTTTCTTT. Encoded protein: CASTRTGGHTEAFF.

This rearrangement joins TRBV7-9 to TRBJ1-4; perhaps TRBD1 as D (6 bases). In germline, CDR1 is SEHNR, CDR2 FQNEAQ (reference sequence). This CDR3 spans 14 amino acids. The V and J ends lost 5 bases and 4 bases respectively, with 11 bases between them. The CDR3 loop is CASSAQGVNEKLFF. CDR3 DNA: TGTGCCAGCAGCGCACAGGGTGTTAATGAAAAACTGTTTTTT. The whole variable domain, filled in from reference TRBV7-9 and TRBJ1-4, reads DTGVSQNPRHKITKRGQNVTFRCDPISEHNRLYWYRQTLGQGPEFLTYFQNEAQLEKSRLLSDRFSAERPKGSFSTLEIQRTEQGDSAMYLCASSAQGVNEKLFFGSGTQLSVL.

The chain is built from TRBV15 and TRBJ2-7; D perhaps matches TRBD1 (7 bases). The CDR3 spans 14 residues. The V end was cut by 3 bases, the J end by 2 bases, with 11 bases between. Germline-derived CDR1 and CDR2 are LNHNV and YYDKDF (reference sequence). CDR3 region: CATSRRDSPYEQYF. CDR3 coding DNA: TGTGCCACCAGCAGGCGGGACAGCCCCTACGAGCAGTACTTC.

J is TRBJ2-5 and V is TRBV4-1, with 8 nucleotides matching TRBD1. The ends lost 4 bases at V and 3 bases at J; junction bases unmatched: 7. The germline gives CDR1 MGHRA, CDR2 YSYEKL. The CDR3 has 15 residues. CDR3 sequence reads: CASSLSGGREETQYF. In nucleotides, the CDR3 is TGCGCCAGCAGCCTCTCAGGGGGCCGTGAAGAGACCCAGTACTTC.

The J gene is TRBJ1-1, the V gene TRBV9; D is perhaps TRBD1 (6 bases). There are 14 residues in the CDR3. Germline-derived CDR1 and CDR2 are SGDLS and YYNGEE. V was pared by 3 bases and J by 1 base, with 10 bases between. The CDR3 here is CASSAGTSNTEAFF. The CDR3 DNA reads as TGTGCCAGCAGCGCCGGGACATCGAACACTGAAGCTTTCTTT.

The chain uses TRBV5-4 and TRBJ1-2, with 10 bases aligning to TRBD1. The CDR3 spans 17 residues. Trimming cost V 2 bases and J 5 bases; bases outside gene matches: 12. CDR1 is SGHNT and CDR2 is YYREEE in the germline V gene (reference sequence). CDR3 DNA: TGTGCCAGCAGCTTATGGGGACAGGGGCCAGGAGGGTATGGCTACACCTTC. This sequence encodes CASSLWGQGPGGYGYTF.

The chain uses TRBV4-1 and TRBJ2-5; 10 nucleotides match TRBD2. Germline CDR1 MGHRA, CDR2 YSYEKL. This CDR3 has 15 residues. The J segment lost 2 bases and the V segment lost 4 bases, leaving 4 bases of the junction unmatched. CDR3 region: CASSPGLAFQETQYF. The CDR3 nucleotides read TGCGCCAGCAGCCCGGGACTAGCGTTTCAAGAGACCCAGTACTTC.

This chain links TRBV9 with TRBJ2-1; 8 nucleotides line up with TRBD2. The CDR3 runs to 17 residues. Unmatched junction bases numbered 14, after V lost 0 bases and J lost 9 bases. The V gene's germline CDR1 is SGDLS and CDR2 YYNGEE. The CDR3 reads CASSVVNGGAVLGEQFF. The CDR3, as DNA: TGTGCCAGCAGCGTAGTAAACGGGGGGGCGGTGTTGGGTGAGCAGTTCTTC.

CDR3 sequence: CASSLTDRANNEQFF. The CDR3 DNA is TGTGCCAGCAGCTTAACGGACAGGGCAAACAATGAGCAGTTCTTC. The V and J genes are TRBV7-3 and TRBJ2-1; 8 nucleotides line up with TRBD1. Trimming cost V 0 bases and J 5 bases; bases outside gene matches: 3. CDR1 is SGHTA and CDR2 is FQGTGA in the germline V gene. The CDR3 length is 15 residues.

The chain combines TRBV29-1 with TRBJ1-1; TRBD1 is a possible D gene (6 bases). Trimming removed 4 bases from V and 5 bases from J, with 14 bases in between. The germline V gene has CDR1 SQVTM and CDR2 ANQGSEA. This CDR3 has 13 residues. The CDR3 DNA is TGCAGCGTTGGTGGGGGGGGCTGGACTGAAGCTTTCTTT. As protein: CSVGGGGWTEAFF.

The chain couples TRBV15 to TRBJ1-4; no clear D gene. The CDR3 totals 16 residues. The germline gives CDR1 LNHNV, CDR2 YYDKDF (reference sequence). V lost 0 bases, J lost 0 bases, and 8 bases lay in between. The CDR3 nucleotides read TGTGCCACCAGCAGAGATGTCTACGCAACTAATGAAAAACTGTTTTTT. This encodes CATSRDVYATNEKLFF.

The chain carries TRBV6-1 and TRBJ1-6; 7 nucleotides match TRBD1. Germline V gene data show CDR1 as MNHNS and CDR2 as SASEGT. The V segment lost 3 bases and the J segment 7 bases; nucleotides outside the gene matches: 3. This CDR3 is built from 14 residues. In DNA, the CDR3 is TGTGCCAGCAGTGAGGGACAGTGGAATTCACCCCTCCACTTT. This translates into CASSEGQWNSPLHF.

The chain recombines TRBV7-2 with TRBJ1-3; no definite D call. The CDR3 loop spans 15 amino acids. Germline CDR1 reads SGHTA; CDR2 reads FQGNSA. V was shortened by 1 base and J by 0 bases, with 7 bases between the two germline ends. The CDR3 DNA reads TGTGCCAGCAGCTTAGGTCAGAACTCTGGAAACACCATATATTTT. Its protein product is CASSLGQNSGNTIYF.

CDR3 sequence reads: CASSLGGQGYYEQYF. The DNA of the CDR3 is TGTGCCAGCAGCTTGGGGGGACAGGGCTATTACGAGCAGTACTTC. V usage is TRBV5-5 and J usage is TRBJ2-7; 9 bases match TRBD1. The germline V gene encodes CDR1 SGHKS and CDR2 YYEKEE (reference sequence). The CDR3 runs to 15 residues. V dropped 0 bases and J dropped 4; count of bases not matched to a gene: 5.

The J gene is TRBJ1-1, the V gene TRBV2; D not resolved. Trimming removed 4 bases at V and 2 bases at J, with 8 bases between. CDR3 length: 13 residues. Germline V CDR1 and CDR2: SNHLY, FYNNEI. This CDR3 is CASSVTANTEAFF. In nucleotides, the CDR3 is TGTGCCAGCAGTGTAACAGCTAACACTGAAGCTTTCTTT.

This clone was observed a handful of times. The genes are TRBV27 and TRBJ2-2; perhaps TRBD1 as D (6 bases). CDR1 and CDR2 from the germline V gene are MNHEY and SMNVEV (reference sequence). V was shortened by 3 bases and J by 1 base, with 6 bases between the two germline ends. This CDR3 spans 14 amino acids. CDR3 sequence: CASSLTGNTGELFF. The CDR3 nucleotides are TGTGCCAGCAGTTTGACAGGGAACACCGGGGAGCTGTTTTTT.

This chain connects TRBV10-3 to TRBJ1-3; D possibly corresponds to TRBD1 (5 bases). The V end lost 8 bases, the J end lost 3 bases, and 11 bases lay between the germline ends. The CDR3 contains 13 residues. Germline values: CDR1 ENHRY, CDR2 SYGVKD. The CDR3 region has the DNA TGTGCCATCGGCCTAAGGGGTGGAAACACCATATATTTT. It yields the protein CAIGLRGGNTIYF.

V and J are TRBV28 and TRBJ1-1; TRBD1 matches at 9 bases. J was trimmed by 1 base and V by 7 bases; bases with no gene match: 13. The CDR3 loop spans 17 amino acids. Germline V CDR1 and CDR2: MDHEN, SYDVKM. CDR3 DNA sequence: TGTGCCAGCAAGAATTACGGAGCGACAGGGGGGAACACTGAAGCTTTCTTT. As protein: CASKNYGATGGNTEAFF.

V and J are TRBV5-5 and TRBJ2-2; TRBD1 agrees at 8 bases. This CDR3 is built from 17 residues. Germline assignment: CDR1 SGHKS and CDR2 YYEKEE (reference sequence). With V trimmed by 0 bases and J by 4 bases, 8 bases remained unmatched. DNA for the CDR3: TGTGCCAGCAGCTTGGGCCGGACAGGGTTGCGCACCGGGGAGCTGTTTTTT. Residues: CASSLGRTGLRTGELFF.

The J gene is TRBJ2-2, the V gene TRBV10-3, with D possibly being TRBD2 (5 bases). Germline lookup yields CDR1 ENHRY and CDR2 SYGVKD. The length of the CDR3 is 15 residues. V was trimmed by 8 bases and J by 2 bases, leaving 15 bases between them. The CDR3 coding sequence is TGTGCCATCTCATCGACTAATATAAACACCGGGGAGCTGTTTTTT. Translation gives CAISSTNINTGELFF.